The 21 T cell receptor beta chains presented below share a single source sample, sequenced in a study of blood T cell repertoires in COVID-19. The data were produced by immunoSEQ multiplex PCR, yet TCRdb's version contains in-frame clones alone and is incomplete. Here the sample spans some 240,000 clones, 80% to 85% being singletons. Sequencing used PBMCs or T cells enriched from blood (not recorded which). The receptors stem from a man aged 50 to 59 who had recovered from COVID-19.

This clone was seen at least ten times. The V call is TRBV7-9, the J call TRBJ1-3; tentatively, D is TRBD1 (5 bases). The V and J ends lost 5 bases and 2 bases respectively, with 13 bases between them. The CDR3 runs 15 residues. The germline V gene encodes CDR1 SEHNR and CDR2 FQNEAQ (reference sequence). Written as DNA, the CDR3 is TGTGCCAGCAGCCCTACACAGGTCCCTGGAAACACCATATATTTT. Residues: CASSPTQVPGNTIYF.

This chain uses TRBV19 with TRBJ2-7; D possibly corresponds to TRBD1 (5 bases). CDR1 and CDR2 from the germline V gene are LNHDA and SQIVND (reference sequence). V gave up 4 bases and J gave up 2 bases, with 12 bases separating them. The CDR3 is made up of 14 amino acids. CDR3 sequence (DNA): TGTGCCAGTAGTACCCTGCAGGGTACCTACGAGCAGTACTTC. This codes for CASSTLQGTYEQYF.

The chain links TRBV5-1 to TRBJ2-1, with 12 bases identical to TRBD2. This CDR3 has 16 amino acids. The germline V gene has CDR1 SGHRS and CDR2 YFSETQ. V lost 0 bases to trimming and J lost 4 bases; unmatched junction nucleotides: 2. CDR3 sequence reads: CASSLATSGSYNEQFF. In nucleotides, the CDR3 is TGCGCCAGCAGCTTGGCGACTAGCGGGAGTTACAATGAGCAGTTCTTC.

This clone was recorded once. The CDR3 DNA reads as TGTGCCAGCAGTACCGGGGTCACTGGCTACACCTTC. Its protein product is CASSTGVTGYTF. The chain uses TRBV27 and TRBJ1-2; D gene ambiguous. This CDR3 is 12 amino acids long. The V gene lost 5 bases and the J gene lost 7 bases, with 11 bases spanning the gap. From germline, CDR1 is MNHEY and CDR2 SMNVEV (reference sequence).

This clone was counted a few times. The chain has TRBV27 and TRBJ2-7, with 7 bases lining up with TRBD2. The germline gives CDR1 MNHEY, CDR2 SMNVEV (reference sequence). This CDR3 is built from 14 residues. With 5 bases clipped from V and 2 bases from J, the junction kept 6 bases outside the gene matches. The CDR3 sequence is CASSLGLVPYEQYF. DNA for the CDR3: TGTGCCAGCAGTCTCGGACTAGTCCCCTACGAGCAGTACTTC.

The rearrangement uses TRBV29-1 and TRBJ2-3; D may be TRBD2 (6 bases). This CDR3 region has 14 residues. Trimming removed 4 bases at V and 2 bases at J, with 13 bases between. Germline values: CDR1 SQVTM, CDR2 ANQGSEA. The CDR3 DNA reads as TGCAGCGTTGTGCGGGACCCCCTCACAGATACGCAGTATTTT. Residues: CSVVRDPLTDTQYF.

As DNA, the CDR3 is TGTGCCAGCAGCACGGACAGCTATGGCTACACCTTC. Its translation is CASSTDSYGYTF. This chain uses TRBV7-9 with TRBJ1-2, with a possible D match to TRBD1 (6 bases). Trimming removed 5 bases from V and 4 bases from J, with 8 bases in between. Per the germline V gene, CDR1 is SEHNR and CDR2 is FQNEAQ (reference sequence). This CDR3 has 12 residues.

This rearrangement joins TRBV14 to TRBJ2-2; D is possibly TRBD1 (6 bases). CDR1 SGHDN and CDR2 FVKESK come from the germline V gene. Between the trimmed V and J ends, which lost 6 bases and 1 base, there was a span of 9 bases. This CDR3 is built from 14 residues. The CDR3 sequence: CASRLGQNTGELFF. The CDR3 DNA follows: TGTGCCAGCAGATTGGGACAGAACACCGGGGAGCTGTTTTTT.

As regards this clone: The sample contains more than one DNA sequence encoding this CDR3. The chain has TRBV27 and TRBJ2-3; a weak D match, TRBD1 (6 bases). Germline V gene sequence: CDR1 MNHEY, CDR2 SMNVEV (reference sequence). Trimming stripped 4 bases from V and 1 base from J, with 9 bases between. CDR3 length: 14 residues. The CDR3 DNA reads as TGTGCCAGCAGTTCAGGGGACGGCACAGATACGCAGTATTTT. Encoded protein: CASSSGDGTDTQYF.

The chain joins TRBV7-3 to TRBJ2-2; 11 bases are a match to TRBD1. Trimming removed 3 bases from V and 4 bases from J; junction bases left unmatched: 1. CDR1 is SGHTA and CDR2 is FQGTGA in the germline V gene. The CDR3 runs 15 residues. The CDR3 nucleotides read TGTGCCAGCAGCTTCGGGACAGGGGGCACCGGGGAGCTGTTTTTT. Protein product: CASSFGTGGTGELFF.

J is TRBJ2-2 and V is TRBV18; tentative D call: TRBD1 (6 bases). The CDR3 runs 15 residues. Germline V gene data show CDR1 as KGHSH and CDR2 as LQKENI. V lost 6 bases and J 4 bases, leaving 15 bases between the germline ends. CDR3 amino acids: CASSPLQGPTGELFF. The CDR3 region has the DNA TGTGCCAGCTCCCCGTTACAGGGTCCCACCGGGGAGCTGTTTTTT.

A single count supports this clone. CDR3 coding DNA: TGTGCCAGCAGCTTCTTCAAAGGGGGCGGAAACACCATATATTTT. This sequence encodes CASSFFKGGGNTIYF. The chain employs TRBV5-6 and TRBJ1-3; 7 nucleotides align to TRBD1. V was pared by 2 bases and J by 4 bases, with 6 bases of the junction left unmatched. Per germline, CDR1 SGHDT and CDR2 YYEEEE. This CDR3 comprises 15 residues.

J is TRBJ1-2 and V is TRBV11-2; TRBD1 aligns across 7 bases. This CDR3 contains 15 residues. Germline V gives CDR1 SGHAT, CDR2 FQNNGV. The trim removed 4 bases at V and 6 bases at J, leaving 11 bases unmatched. The CDR3 nucleotides are TGTGCCAGCAGCTCAGGCAGGGGGTCTGGGGATGGCTACACCTTC. Amino acid sequence: CASSSGRGSGDGYTF.

This chain links TRBV7-2 with TRBJ1-1; D call uncertain. Germline assignment: CDR1 SGHTA and CDR2 FQGNSA. The CDR3 length is 14 residues. Between the trimmed V and J ends, which lost 5 bases and 11 bases, there was a span of 21 bases. The CDR3, as DNA: TGTGCCAGCAGCCTGGCGCCCCCATCGCCCGGGGCTTTCTTT. Translating gives CASSLAPPSPGAFF.

The table lists this clone with a count of one. V and J are TRBV25-1 and TRBJ2-5, with TRBD1 matching 7 bases. The ends lost 10 bases at V and 0 bases at J; junction bases unmatched: 2. CDR1 and CDR2 (germline): MGHDK, SYGVNS. The CDR3 has 12 amino acids. The CDR3 protein is CATTGDQETQYF. DNA for the CDR3: TGTGCCACTACAGGGGACCAAGAGACCCAGTACTTC.

This chain connects TRBV7-9 to TRBJ2-2; perhaps TRBD2 as D (6 bases). V lost 1 base to trimming and J lost 1 base, with 7 bases between them. From germline, CDR1 is SEHNR and CDR2 FQNEAQ (reference sequence). The CDR3 consists of 15 residues. CDR3 DNA sequence: TGTGCCAGCAGCTTAGACGGGGGGAACACCGGGGAGCTGTTTTTT. Translation: CASSLDGGNTGELFF.

The chain has TRBV7-2 and TRBJ1-5, with D hard to call. V dropped 2 bases and J dropped 2 bases, with 13 bases sitting between them. Germline-derived CDR1 and CDR2 are SGHTA and FQGNSA. This CDR3 is built from 16 residues. DNA for the CDR3: TGTGCCAGCAGCTTACGGCGGGGTTTTGGCAATCAGCCCCAGCATTTT. Translated, it gives CASSLRRGFGNQPQHF.

The V call is TRBV7-3, the J call TRBJ2-1, with TRBD1 as a possible D gene (5 bases). Germline-derived CDR1 and CDR2 are SGHTA and FQGTGA. V lost 5 bases and J lost 2, with 13 bases in between. CDR3 size: 15 residues. The CDR3 spells CASSPRRAAYNEQFF. The CDR3 DNA is TGTGCCAGCAGCCCACGCAGGGCAGCCTACAATGAGCAGTTCTTC.

This clone has just a few counts. The chain couples TRBV5-6 to TRBJ2-1; D is possibly TRBD1 (6 bases). Germline V gives CDR1 SGHDT, CDR2 YYEEEE. Trimming pared 5 bases from V and 4 bases from J, leaving 19 bases between. The CDR3 contains 16 residues. CDR3 loop: CASRRYASGAYNEQFF. In DNA, the CDR3 is TGTGCCAGCAGACGGTACGCTTCAGGGGCTTACAATGAGCAGTTCTTC.

This clone was seen just once. The chain employs TRBV5-6 and TRBJ2-7; TRBD1 is a possible D gene (6 bases). Looked up from germline, CDR1 is SGHDT and CDR2 is YYEEEE. V was trimmed by 3 bases and J by 6 bases, leaving 22 bases between them. The CDR3 spans 16 residues. The CDR3 region is CASSSGWTNRGSEQYF. DNA for the CDR3: TGTGCCAGCAGCTCCGGGTGGACGAATAGGGGGTCCGAGCAGTACTTC. The full variable domain, its missing parts supplied by reference TRBV5-6 and TRBJ2-7, is DAGVTQSPTHLIKTRGQQVTLRCSPKSGHDTVSWYQQALGQGPQFIFQYYEEEERQRGNFPDRFSGHQFPNYSSELNVNALLLGDSALYLCASSSGWTNRGSEQYFGPGTRLTVT.

The chain links TRBV5-1 to TRBJ2-5; D not certain. Trimming took 3 bases from V and 2 from J, leaving 11 bases between them. The length of the CDR3 is 14 residues. Germline CDR1 SGHRS, CDR2 YFSETQ. CDR3 nucleotide sequence: TGCGCCAGCAGCTCCGCTAATCAACAAGAGACCCAGTACTTC. Protein sequence: CASSSANQQETQYF. Full variable domain (missing parts from reference TRBV5-1 and TRBJ2-5): KAGVTQTPRYLIKTRGQQVTLSCSPISGHRSVSWYQQTPGQGLQFLFEYFSETQRNKGNFPGRFSGRQFSNSRSEMNVSTLELGDSALYLCASSSANQQETQYFGPGTRLLVL.